The 27 T cell receptor beta chains below were found in one sample sequenced in a study of cytomegalovirus exposure and HLA in healthy donors. A multiplex PCR was run with 60 Vbeta primers and 13 Jbeta primers. Data came from immunoSEQ multiplex PCR; TCRdb stores just in-frame clones and leaves some out. The sample lists about 160,000 clones; about four fifths were seen once. Sequenced material: PBMCs. The receptors originated from a woman between 50 and 59 years old in good health and CMV-seronegative.

The chain employs TRBV11-2 and TRBJ2-7; perhaps TRBD1 as D (6 bases). Trimming cost V 1 base and J 4 bases, with 17 bases left between them. Germline assignment: CDR1 SGHAT and CDR2 FQNNGV. There are 16 residues in the CDR3. For the CDR3, the DNA is TGTGCCAGCAGCTTAGTTCGTGGACAGAAGATTTACGAGCAGTACTTC. Residues: CASSLVRGQKIYEQYF.

The rearrangement links TRBV7-9 to TRBJ2-5, with D tentatively TRBD2 (5 bases). Germline V gene data show CDR1 as SEHNR and CDR2 as FQNEAQ (reference sequence). Trimming shortened V by 1 base and J by 4 bases, and 7 bases separated the two germline ends. This CDR3 contains 13 residues. The CDR3 protein is CASSLEGGETQYF. The CDR3, as DNA: TGTGCCAGCAGCTTAGAAGGAGGAGAGACCCAGTACTTC.

In its sample, this clone was seen a few times. The rearrangement links TRBV5-1 to TRBJ2-1, with 8 bases aligning to TRBD2. J lost 2 bases, V lost 3 bases, and 13 bases had no gene match. Germline V gene data show CDR1 as SGHRS and CDR2 as YFSETQ. The CDR3 runs 18 residues. Here the CDR3 reads CASSWRGVAGFPYNEQFF. In nucleotides, the CDR3 is TGCGCCAGCAGCTGGAGGGGGGTAGCGGGGTTTCCCTACAATGAGCAGTTCTTC.

The sample holds one count of this clone. V usage is TRBV5-1 and J usage is TRBJ1-6; 9 bases match TRBD1. This CDR3 is built from 15 residues. Germline CDR1 is SGHRS and CDR2 is YFSETQ. V trimming: 0 bases; J trimming: 10 bases; junction bases outside the gene matches: 5. DNA for the CDR3: TGCGCCAGCAGCTTGGCCGGGACAGGGAGATCACCCCTCCACTTT. Protein: CASSLAGTGRSPLHF. Filled out from reference TRBV5-1 and TRBJ1-6, the complete variable domain reads KAGVTQTPRYLIKTRGQQVTLSCSPISGHRSVSWYQQTPGQGLQFLFEYFSETQRNKGNFPGRFSGRQFSNSRSEMNVSTLELGDSALYLCASSLAGTGRSPLHFGNGTRLTVT.

The chain combines TRBV13 with TRBJ2-1, with 7 positions matching TRBD1. The CDR3 is 14 residues long. The germline V gene encodes CDR1 PRHDT and CDR2 FYEKMQ (reference sequence). V shed 5 bases, J shed 5 bases, and the junction held 6 bases outside the gene matches. The CDR3 DNA follows: TGTGCCAGCAGCACCCGGGACAGACACAATGAGCAGTTCTTC. The encoded protein is CASSTRDRHNEQFF.

The CDR3 protein is CASSLLKAGAAKNIQYF. For the CDR3, the DNA is TGTGCCAGCAGTTTACTAAAAGCGGGAGCCGCAAAAAACATTCAGTACTTC. The chain has TRBV27 and TRBJ2-4; TRBD2 agrees at 8 bases. Germline CDR1 is MNHEY and CDR2 is SMNVEV (reference sequence). After removal of 2 bases from V and 4 bases from J, the junction contained 10 bases not matched to a gene. The CDR3 covers 17 residues.

This rearrangement joins TRBV10-1 to TRBJ2-1, with D possibly being TRBD1 (6 bases). V lost 7 bases and J lost 6, with 22 bases in between. The CDR3 contains 16 residues. From germline, CDR1 is WNHNN and CDR2 SYGVQD (reference sequence). The CDR3 sequence is CASNNRVLPPGNEQFF. In nucleotides, the CDR3 is TGCGCCAGCAATAACAGGGTCCTCCCCCCGGGCAATGAGCAGTTCTTC.

The rearrangement uses TRBV7-9 and TRBJ2-7; no definite D call. The V and J ends lost 4 bases and 7 bases respectively, with 8 bases between them. The CDR3 consists of 11 residues. CDR1 is SEHNR and CDR2 is FQNEAQ in the germline V gene (reference sequence). The CDR3 coding sequence is TGTGCCAGCAGCTCCTCTAATGAGCAGTACTTC. Amino acids: CASSSSNEQYF.

The chain joins TRBV6-1 to TRBJ1-1; D gene ambiguous. This CDR3 has 13 residues. The V gene lost 10 bases and the J gene lost 1 base, with 13 bases spanning the gap. CDR1 and CDR2 from the germline V gene are MNHNS and SASEGT. The CDR3 spells CATLLRQNTEAFF. Written as DNA, the CDR3 is TGTGCCACCCTCCTGAGACAGAACACTGAAGCTTTCTTT.

The chain links TRBV19 to TRBJ1-1, with D possibly TRBD1 on 6 matching bases. CDR1 LNHDA and CDR2 SQIVND come from the germline V gene (reference sequence). CDR3 length: 16 amino acids. V gave up 6 bases and J gave up 4 bases, with 21 bases separating them. CDR3 amino acids: CASSNRNRASGTEAFF. The DNA of the CDR3 is TGTGCCAGTAGCAACCGAAACAGGGCATCAGGCACTGAAGCTTTCTTT. Full variable domain (remainder filled in from reference TRBV19 and TRBJ1-1): DGGITQSPKYLFRKEGQNVTLSCEQNLNHDAMYWYRQDPGQGLRLIYYSQIVNDFQKGDIAEGYSVSREKKESFPLTVTSAQKNPTAFYLCASSNRNRASGTEAFFGQGTRLTVV.

This clone was counted only a few times. The V gene is TRBV4-2, the J gene TRBJ2-1, with 8 bases identical to TRBD2. V lost 5 bases, J lost 0 bases, and 3 bases stayed unmatched. The CDR3 totals 15 residues. In germline, CDR1 is LGHNA, CDR2 YNFKEQ. The CDR3 region has the DNA TGTGCCAGCAGCGTGGGACTAGTCTCCTACAATGAGCAGTTCTTC. Its protein is CASSVGLVSYNEQFF.

The chain couples TRBV6-1 to TRBJ1-6; 8 positions agree with TRBD1. CDR1 MNHNS and CDR2 SASEGT come from the germline V gene. This CDR3 region has 15 residues. V lost 2 bases to trimming and J lost 9 bases; unmatched junction nucleotides: 6. DNA of the CDR3: TGTGCCAGCAGTGAAACACAGGGGGGAATTTCACCCCTCCACTTT. Protein product: CASSETQGGISPLHF.

The V and J genes are TRBV28 and TRBJ2-1; 7 nucleotides agree with TRBD1. This CDR3 has 14 amino acids. The V gene's germline CDR1 is MDHEN and CDR2 SYDVKM. Trimming removed 2 bases from V and 5 bases from J; junction bases left unmatched: 3. DNA of the CDR3: TGTGCCAGCAGTTTAAGGGGGCAGAACAATGAGCAGTTCTTC. It specifies CASSLRGQNNEQFF.

The rearrangement links TRBV5-6 to TRBJ2-4; D may be TRBD2 (5 bases). CDR1 is SGHDT, CDR2 YYEEEE, per germline. With 3 bases removed from V and 6 bases from J, the gap between germline ends came to 10 bases. This CDR3 comprises 13 residues. The CDR3, as DNA: TGTGCCAGCAGCTCGGCCCGGGGAAACATTCAGTACTTC. Translated, it gives CASSSARGNIQYF.

This rearrangement joins TRBV30 to TRBJ2-5; 9 nucleotides match TRBD2. The CDR3 runs 15 residues. Germline-derived CDR1 and CDR2 are GTSNPN and SVGIG (reference sequence). With V trimmed by 3 bases and J by 2 bases, 7 bases remained unmatched. The CDR3 region is CAWSLGLARQETQYF. The CDR3 DNA reads as TGTGCCTGGAGCCTCGGACTAGCGAGGCAAGAGACCCAGTACTTC.

The rearrangement joins TRBV11-1 to TRBJ1-6; 7 nucleotides align to TRBD1. The CDR3 runs to 15 residues. CDR1 and CDR2 (germline): SGHAT, FQDESV (reference sequence). The V gene end was trimmed by 0 bases and the J gene end by 10 bases; junction bases not matched to a gene: 6. DNA of the CDR3: TGTGCCAGCAGCTTAGCGCATGGGACAGAGTCACCCCTCCACTTT. Amino acids: CASSLAHGTESPLHF.

This clone occurred once. The CDR3: CASSLSTGTEAFF. DNA of the CDR3: TGTGCCAGCAGTTTATCGACAGGTACTGAAGCTTTCTTT. The chain employs TRBV28 and TRBJ1-1; maybe TRBD1 (6 bases). V dropped 1 base and J dropped 5 bases, with 8 bases sitting between them. The CDR3 extends over 13 amino acids. Germline lookup yields CDR1 MDHEN and CDR2 SYDVKM. Full variable domain (rest looked up from reference TRBV28 and TRBJ1-1): DVKVTQSSRYLVKRTGEKVFLECVQDMDHENMFWYRQDPGLGLRLIYFSYDVKMKEKGDIPEGYSVSREKKERFSLILESASTNQTSMYLCASSLSTGTEAFFGQGTRLTVV.

The chain links TRBV4-3 to TRBJ2-3, with 12 bases that match TRBD1. Trimming at V came to 3 bases and at J to 3 bases, leaving 10 bases not matched to a gene. CDR3 length: 18 amino acids. CDR1 is LGHNA and CDR2 is YSLEER in the germline V gene. This chain's CDR3 is CASSQHGTGGQLTDTQYF. CDR3 DNA sequence: TGCGCCAGCAGCCAGCACGGGACAGGGGGCCAATTGACAGATACGCAGTATTTT.

This rearrangement joins TRBV10-1 to TRBJ2-2, with D perhaps matching TRBD2 (6 bases). V gave up 3 bases and J gave up 2 bases, with 13 bases separating them. This CDR3 contains 16 residues. Germline V gene data show CDR1 as WNHNN and CDR2 as SYGVQD (reference sequence). The CDR3 protein is CASSDQERANTGELFF. The CDR3 DNA sequence: TGCGCCAGCAGTGATCAGGAGCGGGCTAACACCGGGGAGCTGTTTTTT.

The chain uses TRBV28 and TRBJ1-2; a weak D match, TRBD1 (6 bases). The CDR3 extends over 16 amino acids. From germline, CDR1 is MDHEN and CDR2 SYDVKM. Between the trimmed V and J ends, which lost 4 bases and 3 bases, there was a span of 18 bases. The CDR3 is CASSSTRQARYYGYTF. Here the CDR3 DNA reads TGTGCCAGCAGTTCCACCCGACAGGCTAGGTACTATGGCTACACCTTC.

The chain uses TRBV11-3 and TRBJ2-7; D perhaps matches TRBD2 (6 bases). CDR1 and CDR2 from the germline V gene are SGHNT and YENEEA. The CDR3 consists of 12 residues. V was pared by 3 bases and J by 7 bases, with 10 bases between. The CDR3 DNA reads as TGTGCCAGCAGCTTGATGGCGGGGGAGCAGTACTTC. Translating it yields CASSLMAGEQYF.

The J gene is TRBJ1-1, the V gene TRBV6-5; possible D gene TRBD1, 5 bases. The CDR3 has 12 amino acids. Per the germline V gene, CDR1 is MNHEY and CDR2 is SVGAGI. Trimming removed 7 bases at V and 5 bases at J, with 11 bases between. As DNA, the CDR3 is TGTGCCAGCAACATGGGGGGTACTGAAGCTTTCTTT. It specifies CASNMGGTEAFF.

The chain combines TRBV7-2 with TRBJ2-3, with no clear D. The CDR3 consists of 15 residues. The V gene lost 4 bases and the J gene lost 1 base, with 12 bases spanning the gap. Germline-derived CDR1 and CDR2 are SGHTA and FQGNSA. The CDR3, as DNA: TGTGCCAGCAGCTCCCCCCGCCAGGGCACAGATACGCAGTATTTT. Amino acid sequence: CASSSPRQGTDTQYF.

V usage is TRBV2 and J usage is TRBJ2-5; D gene uncertain. Trimming cost V 7 bases and J 0 bases, with 6 bases left between them. Germline CDR1 reads SNHLY; CDR2 reads FYNNEI. The CDR3 length is 12 residues. CDR3 sequence (DNA): TGTGCCAGCAACTGGTACCAAGAGACCCAGTACTTC. It translates to CASNWYQETQYF.

The table lists this clone with a few counts. This chain links TRBV7-2 with TRBJ1-3; a weak D match, TRBD1 (6 bases). The CDR3 length is 15 residues. Germline V gene sequence: CDR1 SGHTA, CDR2 FQGNSA. V was clipped by 2 bases and J by 4 bases, with 12 bases between them. The CDR3 sequence: CASSLQQGYGNTIYF. CDR3 coding DNA: TGTGCCAGCAGCTTACAACAGGGATACGGAAACACCATATATTTT.

This chain links TRBV28 with TRBJ2-5; 7 bases match TRBD1. Germline loops: CDR1 MDHEN, CDR2 SYDVKM. Germline trimming cut 6 bases from V and 10 bases from J; bases unmatched to any gene: 8. The CDR3 has 12 residues. CDR3 sequence reads: CASRPTGFGQYF. The CDR3 DNA is TGTGCCAGCAGACCGACAGGGTTTGGCCAGTACTTC.

The V and J genes are TRBV2 and TRBJ2-1; 12 bases fit TRBD2. Germline CDR1 reads SNHLY; CDR2 reads FYNNEI. The CDR3 is 16 amino acids. With 5 bases clipped from V and 2 bases from J, the junction kept 4 bases outside the gene matches. The CDR3 DNA reads as TGTGCCAGCAGTCCTTGGACTAGCGGGACCTACAATGAGCAGTTCTTC. Its protein product is CASSPWTSGTYNEQFF.